This paragraph covers one TCR beta chain sequence. These data originate in a study of long-term antiretroviral therapy in people with HIV. With survey level as its setting, the immunoSEQ assay was v3.0. Clones were read by immunoSEQ multiplex PCR, and TCRdb kept only the in-frame ones, dropping some. The sample carries 35,000 or so clones, 70% to 80% recorded once. This CDR3 is 16 amino acids long. CDR1 SGHKS and CDR2 YYEKEE come from the germline V gene (reference sequence). V shed 4 bases and J 1 base; nucleotides not matched to a gene: 8. This specimen consisted of unsorted PBMCs, obtained 2 years after starting antiretroviral therapy. This chain uses TRBV5-5 with TRBJ2-3; 8 bases are a match to TRBD2. The TCR comes from a woman in her fifties or sixties with HIV. CDR3: CASSGVSGGRTDTQYF. CDR3 bases: TGTGCCAGCAGCGGGGTATCGGGGGGGCGCACAGATACGCAGTATTTT.